A single T cell receptor (beta chain) is shown here with its context. Its target is unknown. The sample originates from a study of graft-versus-host responses after intestinal transplantation. Across the study: Induction using anti-thymocyte globulin, followed by tacrolimus and steroids for two to three years, was given to all recipients. Findings of the study overall: Patients with graft-donor T cell macrochimerism had high graft-versus-host to host-versus-graft clonal ratios in allografts. GvH clones surfaced in recipient marrow, some emerging earlier in ileum or blood. Circulating GvH clone levels at their peak were associated with HvG declines (early post-transplant).

The V and J ends lost 5 bases and 4 bases respectively, with 15 bases between them. The CDR3 spans 14 residues. CDR1 and CDR2 from the germline V gene are MNHEY and SMNVEV (reference sequence). Libraries were prepared by immunoSEQ multiplex PCR; TCRdb keeps only in-frame clonotypes and omits some of them. The sample records roughly 120,000 clones, about 93% being singletons. Sequenced material: unstimulated CD8+ T cells sorted from spleen or lymph node cells, taken before intestinal transplant. This rearrangement joins TRBV27 to TRBJ2-7; tentatively, D is TRBD2 (7 bases). The TCR was taken from a human donor who received an intestinal transplant. The DNA for the CDR3 is TGTGCCAGCAGTCTACAGGGAGGGTTTTACGAGCAGTACTTC. Its translation: CASSLQGGFYEQYF.